The TCR beta chain described here comes from a study of blood T cell repertoires in COVID-19. Study-level information: Acute and convalescent COVID-19 specimens originated in the United States, Italy and Spain. PBMCs, B-cell-depleted T cells, or T cells provided the cDNA or gDNA that made up the material.

Per the authors' pipeline: Nucleated cell number was recorded as an estimate derived from reference gene primer amplification. The repertoire was sequenced with immunoSEQ multiplex PCR; TCRdb's copy has only in-frame clones and lacks some. V and J calls and clone size are those listed in that table; D and trimming were worked out from the DNA. The sample records hundreds of thousands of clones, around 81% being singletons. The CDR3 is made up of 15 amino acids. The germline V and J ends were trimmed by 0 bases and 2 bases, with 8 bases remaining between them. In germline, CDR1 is LNHNV, CDR2 YYDKDF (reference sequence).

The sample taken for sequencing was PBMCs or T cells enriched from blood (not recorded which). The sequence was obtained from a woman aged 40 to 50 with acute COVID-19. The chain couples TRBV15 to TRBJ2-4, with D uncertain. Here the CDR3 reads CATSRDLQSKNIQYF. CDR3 in DNA: TGTGCCACCAGCAGAGATCTACAGTCCAAAAACATTCAGTACTTC.